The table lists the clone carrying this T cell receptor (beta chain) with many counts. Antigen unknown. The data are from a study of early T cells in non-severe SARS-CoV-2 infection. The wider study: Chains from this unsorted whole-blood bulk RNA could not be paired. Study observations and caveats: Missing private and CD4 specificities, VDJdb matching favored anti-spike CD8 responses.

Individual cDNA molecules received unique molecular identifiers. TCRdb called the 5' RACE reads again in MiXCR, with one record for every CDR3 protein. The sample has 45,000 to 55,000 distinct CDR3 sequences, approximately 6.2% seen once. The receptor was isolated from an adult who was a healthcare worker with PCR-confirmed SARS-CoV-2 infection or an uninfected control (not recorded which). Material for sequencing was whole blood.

The CDR3 spells CASSLQPMNTEAFF. For the CDR3, the DNA is TGTGCCAGCAGCTTACAGCCCATGAACACTGAAGCTTTCTTT. The chain recombines TRBV7-9 with TRBJ1-1; D not certain. The CDR3 runs 14 residues. Germline V gene sequence: CDR1 SEHNR, CDR2 FQNEAQ (reference sequence). Trimming removed 2 bases from V and 0 bases from J, with 7 bases in between.